This T cell receptor (beta chain) stems from a study of T cells in Graves' hyperthyroidism and ophthalmopathy. Study-wide results and caveats: Before onset, by a median of approximately 6.8 months, the model predicted ophthalmopathy.

Absent ophthalmopathy progression within 18 months defined stable Graves' hyperthyroidism. Participants, patients aged 18 to 65, had newly diagnosed hyperthyroidism with a duration under 2 months. RNA transcripts provided the source from which TCR beta CDR3 regions were amplified. The primer set for the first-round RT-PCR of the TCR CDR3 was HTBI. TCRdb ran MiXCR on the multiplex PCR reads and lists one entry per CDR3 protein. The table has more than 600,000 distinct CDR3 sequences, about 15% seen once. The CDR3 runs 14 residues. The V and J ends lost 1 base and 2 bases respectively, with 9 bases between them. In germline, CDR1 is GTSNPN, CDR2 SVGIG (reference sequence). This clonotype was detected a few times. The antigen is undetermined.

The chain links TRBV30 to TRBJ1-3; D remains ambiguous. The receptor's source is a man aged 18 to 30 with Graves' hyperthyroidism. Sequenced: blood. CDR3 DNA sequence: TGTGCCTGGAGTGGGACGGTGACTGGAAACACCATATATTTT. Protein: CAWSGTVTGNTIYF.